These T cell receptor beta chains were read from a single sample in a study of T cells in Graves' hyperthyroidism and ophthalmopathy. TCRdb analysed the multiplex PCR reads with MiXCR anew, one entry per CDR3 protein. The sample includes 250,000 to 400,000 distinct CDR3 sequences, roughly 13% of them seen just once. The sequenced sample was blood. The receptor set was obtained from a woman aged 40-49 years with Graves' ophthalmopathy. CDR3s include the opening cysteine and the closing phenylalanine or tryptophan. The order of the fields is V gene, J gene, CDR3 protein.

>TRBV27|TRBJ2-3
CASSPLSGTDTQYF
>TRBV29-1|TRBJ2-1
CSVSGQGAGNEQFF
>TRBV12-3/TRBV12-4|TRBJ1-1
CASNGVLSTEAFF
>TRBV5-1|TRBJ2-3
CASSLEGRTDTQYF
>TRBV6-1|TRBJ1-2
CASSTKPGQGYGYTF
>TRBV5-1|TRBJ1-1
CASRTSMNTEAFF
>TRBV20-1|TRBJ1-2
CSALKGTEIGYTF
>TRBV5-1|TRBJ1-1
CASSPGVNTEAFF
>TRBV6-6|TRBJ1-1
CASSYSMSGGTEAFF
>TRBV11-2|TRBJ1-3
CASSWPRTGGRNTIYF